This T cell receptor beta chain was identified during a study of OX40 agonist ivuxolimab in advanced cancers. As concerns this clone: Its antigen remains unidentified.

Produced via immunoSEQ multiplex PCR; TCRdb's table is partial and in-frame only. The sample includes 60,000 to 75,000 clones, 85% to 95% seen only once; the top ten take roughly 19%. Germline V gives CDR1 MNHNY, CDR2 SVGAGI (reference sequence). With V trimmed by 9 bases and J by 7 bases, 13 bases remained unmatched. The CDR3 consists of 14 residues. Study results and limitations: Antigen targets of the expanded peripheral T cells went undetermined.

The receptor was derived from an adult with an advanced solid tumor such as melanoma, head and neck, liver or kidney cancer. The sequenced sample was CD4+ or CD8+ T cells sorted from blood, obtained in a trial of the OX40 agonist ivuxolimab. The chain has TRBV6-6 and TRBJ2-3; 7 nucleotides agree with TRBD1. The DNA for the CDR3 is TGTGCCAGTTTTAGGACAGGACCAACATATACGCAGTATTTT. Encoded protein: CASFRTGPTYTQYF.